Below, 29 T cell receptor beta chains from the same sample are listed, as sequenced in a study of CD8 T cells in Susac syndrome. An amount of RNA that ranged from roughly 0.5 to 1 ug was reverse transcribed with random hexamers. Via MiXCR, TCRdb re-called the immunoSEQ multiplex PCR reads, giving one row per CDR3 protein. This sample carries 80,000 to 90,000 distinct CDR3 sequences, around 93% of them seen once, and the ten largest clones take roughly 0.32%. Source material: CD8+ T cells from PBMCs. Receptors were obtained from a human donor in good health.

V usage is TRBV9 and J usage is TRBJ2-1; TRBD2 matches at 8 bases. V lost 2 bases to trimming and J lost 6 bases; unmatched junction nucleotides: 4. The CDR3 length is 14 residues. From germline, CDR1 is SGDLS and CDR2 YYNGEE. CDR3 in amino acids: CASSVGGGSNEQFF. The CDR3 bases are TGTGCCAGCAGCGTTGGCGGGGGGAGCAATGAGCAGTTCTTC.

On this clonotype itself: Germline and junction disagree at one end, which may indicate a read error. This chain links TRBV29-1 with TRBJ2-2, with D perhaps TRBD2 (7 bases). The CDR3 loop spans 15 amino acids. Germline lookup yields CDR1 SQVTM and CDR2 ANQGSEA. The CDR3 bases are TGCAGCGTCGAAGGGGGGGCGACGGGAACCGGGGAGCTGTTTTTT. Encoded protein: CSVEGGATGTGELFF.

The chain links TRBV20-1 to TRBJ1-2, with D unresolved. This CDR3 is 13 amino acids long. Germline CDR1 DFQATT, CDR2 SNEGSKA (reference sequence). The germline V and J ends were trimmed by 1 base and 8 bases, with 14 bases remaining between them. In DNA form, the CDR3 reads TGCAGTGCTAGAGCCGACGGGTCGGAGGGCTACACCTTC. Translating it yields CSARADGSEGYTF.

The chain joins TRBV7-9 to TRBJ2-7; tentative D call: TRBD2 (5 bases). Trimming left V 1 base short and J 3 bases short, with 10 bases between. The CDR3 contains 14 residues. Germline lookup yields CDR1 SEHNR and CDR2 FQNEAQ (reference sequence). The CDR3 loop is CASSLGSGYYEQYF. CDR3 coding DNA: TGTGCCAGCAGCTTAGGAAGCGGTTACTACGAGCAGTACTTC.

This clonotype came up once. CDR3 sequence (DNA): TGTGGAGCGTCGACTAGCGGGGGCAGCACAGATACGCAGTATTTT. This codes for CGASTSGGSTDTQYF. The chain employs TRBV6-6 and TRBJ2-3; TRBD2 aligns across 12 bases. CDR3 length: 15 residues. Germline V gives CDR1 MNHNY, CDR2 SVGAGI (reference sequence).

The CDR3 spells CASSEKEGGSAGDTQYF. CDR3 in DNA: TGTGCCAGCAGTGAAAAGGAAGGCGGTTCCGCCGGAGATACGCAGTATTTT. V gene TRBV6-1 combines with J gene TRBJ2-3; no reliable D call. The germline CDR1 and CDR2 sequences are MNHNS and SASEGT. V lost 2 bases, J lost 5 bases, and 20 bases lay in between. The CDR3 is 17 residues long.

The chain employs TRBV5-6 and TRBJ2-1; TRBD2 agrees at 10 bases. Germline trimming cut 0 bases from V and 0 bases from J; bases unmatched to any gene: 0. Germline-derived CDR1 and CDR2 are SGHDT and YYEEEE. This CDR3 spans 16 amino acids. Written as DNA, the CDR3 is TGTGCCAGCAGCTTGGGACTAGCGGGCTCCTACAATGAGCAGTTCTTC. Protein sequence: CASSLGLAGSYNEQFF.

This chain uses TRBV7-9 with TRBJ2-3, with 9 bases identical to TRBD2. The CDR3 is made up of 15 amino acids. V dropped 5 bases and J dropped 0; count of bases not matched to a gene: 3. Per germline, CDR1 SEHNR and CDR2 FQNEAQ (reference sequence). The CDR3: CASSPSGISTDTQYF. As DNA, the CDR3 is TGTGCCAGCAGCCCTAGCGGGATTAGCACAGATACGCAGTATTTT.

This clonotype was seen just once. The chain links TRBV27 to TRBJ2-2; 9 nucleotides match TRBD2. This CDR3 has 16 amino acids. The germline CDR1 and CDR2 sequences are MNHEY and SMNVEV (reference sequence). V shed 5 bases and J 3 bases; nucleotides not matched to a gene: 7. This CDR3 is CASSGSGGLYTGELFF. The CDR3 DNA follows: TGTGCCAGCAGTGGTAGCGGGGGCCTTTACACCGGGGAGCTGTTTTTT.

The chain carries TRBV7-7 and TRBJ2-5, with a tentative D call TRBD2 (5 bases). CDR1 SSHAT and CDR2 FNYEAQ come from the germline V gene (reference sequence). The CDR3 spans 15 residues. V gave up 2 bases and J gave up 2 bases, with 12 bases separating them. The CDR3 loop is CASSLTRGKQETQYF. The CDR3 region has the DNA TGTGCCAGCAGCTTAACCAGAGGGAAACAAGAGACCCAGTACTTC.

J is TRBJ1-5 and V is TRBV6-5; the match to TRBD1 covers 7 bases. The V segment lost 2 bases and the J segment 2 bases; nucleotides outside the gene matches: 3. CDR1 is MNHEY and CDR2 is SVGAGI in the germline V gene. CDR3 length: 15 residues. The DNA of the CDR3 is TGTGCCAGCAGTTACACAGGGGATGGCAATCAGCCCCAGCATTTT. As protein: CASSYTGDGNQPQHF.

The DNA of the CDR3 is TGTGCCAGCAGTATAGGACAGGGGACCTACGAGCAGTACTTC. This gives the protein CASSIGQGTYEQYF. The chain has TRBV6-6 and TRBJ2-7, with TRBD1 matching over 9 bases. Germline values: CDR1 MNHNY, CDR2 SVGAGI (reference sequence). The ends lost 5 bases at V and 2 bases at J; junction bases unmatched: 4. This CDR3 is 14 amino acids long.

The rearrangement joins TRBV27 to TRBJ1-5, with D maybe TRBD1 (5 bases). V was trimmed by 4 bases and J by 7 bases, leaving 14 bases between them. CDR1 is MNHEY and CDR2 is SMNVEV in the germline V gene (reference sequence). The CDR3 extends over 14 amino acids. The CDR3 DNA sequence: TGTGCCAGCAGTTGGCAGGGAGGAAGACAGCCCCAGCATTTT. It yields the protein CASSWQGGRQPQHF.

V and J are TRBV7-9 and TRBJ2-5; 7 bases align to TRBD1. CDR1 and CDR2 from the germline V gene are SEHNR and FQNEAQ (reference sequence). The CDR3 loop spans 15 amino acids. The V and J ends lost 6 bases and 11 bases, in that order; junction bases with no gene match: 18. The CDR3 region is CASRRPGTASEGQYF. DNA of the CDR3: TGTGCCAGCAGGCGCCCCGGGACAGCCTCAGAGGGACAGTACTTC.

The chain has TRBV29-1 and TRBJ2-1; no definite D call. Trimming cost V 5 bases and J 4 bases, with 9 bases left between them. This CDR3 comprises 12 residues. The germline V gene has CDR1 SQVTM and CDR2 ANQGSEA. The CDR3 protein is CSVSSYYNEQFF. The DNA of the CDR3 is TGCAGCGTTTCCAGCTATTACAATGAGCAGTTCTTC.

This chain joins TRBV19 and TRBJ2-1; 8 nucleotides line up with TRBD2. The CDR3 length is 16 residues. J gave up 4 bases and V 6 bases, and 11 bases lay outside the gene matches. The germline V gene encodes CDR1 LNHDA and CDR2 SQIVND (reference sequence). CDR3 bases: TGTGCCAGTAGCAAAACCAGCGGGGGCCATTACAATGAGCAGTTCTTC. Translation: CASSKTSGGHYNEQFF.

The chain carries TRBV27 and TRBJ2-7; D is perhaps TRBD1 (5 bases). Trimming shortened V by 0 bases and J by 0 bases, and 12 bases separated the two germline ends. The CDR3 runs 16 residues. Per the germline V gene, CDR1 is MNHEY and CDR2 is SMNVEV (reference sequence). CDR3 coding DNA: TGTGCCAGCAGTTTATCGCCTGGGGCTAGCTCCTACGAGCAGTACTTC. Protein product: CASSLSPGASSYEQYF.

This chain connects TRBV2 to TRBJ2-3; perhaps TRBD2 as D (6 bases). Germline V CDR1 and CDR2: SNHLY, FYNNEI. The CDR3 contains 15 residues. With 7 bases removed from V and 2 bases from J, the gap between germline ends came to 16 bases. The CDR3 DNA reads TGTGCCAGCAACCTTCCGGGACTTCCCACAGATACGCAGTATTTT. The encoded protein is CASNLPGLPTDTQYF.

The genes are TRBV7-9 and TRBJ1-4, with TRBD1 matching 8 bases. V gave up 3 bases and J gave up 14 bases; unmatched junction bases: 8. Per the germline V gene, CDR1 is SEHNR and CDR2 is FQNEAQ (reference sequence). This CDR3 region has 13 residues. CDR3 sequence reads: CASSLGRQGLLFF. The CDR3 DNA reads as TGTGCCAGCAGCTTGGGGCGACAGGGGCTCCTGTTTTTT.

V usage is TRBV15 and J usage is TRBJ2-7, with 8 bases lining up with TRBD1. J gave up 3 bases and V 0 bases, and 7 bases lay outside the gene matches. CDR1 and CDR2 (germline): LNHNV, YYDKDF (reference sequence). The CDR3 length is 16 residues. The CDR3 sequence is CATSRETGEDLYEQYF. The CDR3 coding sequence is TGTGCCACCAGCAGAGAGACAGGGGAGGACCTCTACGAGCAGTACTTC.

The rearrangement uses TRBV5-1 and TRBJ2-6; no clear D gene. V was trimmed by 5 bases and J by 0 bases, leaving 9 bases between them. In germline, CDR1 is SGHRS, CDR2 YFSETQ. The length of the CDR3 is 15 residues. The CDR3 coding sequence is TGCGCCAGCAGATCTACTTTCTCTGGGGCCAACGTCCTGACTTTC. Its protein product is CASRSTFSGANVLTF.

This chain joins TRBV9 and TRBJ2-1; a weak D match, TRBD2 (5 bases). The length of the CDR3 is 15 residues. Germline V lookup: CDR1 SGDLS, CDR2 YYNGEE. Trimming removed 0 bases at V and 3 bases at J, with 10 bases between. DNA for the CDR3: TGTGCCAGCAGCGTAGAACTAGTGAACTACAATGAGCAGTTCTTC. Translated, it gives CASSVELVNYNEQFF.

This chain connects TRBV27 to TRBJ1-6; 7 bases are a match to TRBD1. V was pared by 6 bases and J by 3 bases, with 8 bases of the junction left unmatched. Germline values: CDR1 MNHEY, CDR2 SMNVEV (reference sequence). The CDR3 extends over 16 amino acids. The chain's CDR3 is CASRREWDSYNSPLHF. As DNA, the CDR3 is TGTGCCAGCAGACGAGAGTGGGACAGCTATAATTCACCCCTCCACTTT.

This sequence joins TRBV5-4 and TRBJ2-5; possible D gene TRBD1, 5 bases. Germline V gene lookup returns CDR1 SGHNT and CDR2 YYREEE (reference sequence). CDR3 length: 14 residues. Deletions cut 0 bases from V and 1 base from J, with 7 bases between. The DNA for the CDR3 is TGTGCCAGCAGCTTGGCACAGGTCCAAGAGACCCAGTACTTC. Translated, it gives CASSLAQVQETQYF.

This clonotype has more than one count but fewer than ten. The chain combines TRBV2 with TRBJ1-1, with D possibly matching TRBD1 (5 bases). Germline CDR1 SNHLY, CDR2 FYNNEI. The V gene lost 9 bases and the J gene lost 1 base, with 9 bases spanning the gap. This CDR3 spans 12 amino acids. The CDR3 loop is CARGLENTEAFF. The CDR3 DNA sequence: TGTGCCAGGGGACTGGAGAACACTGAAGCTTTCTTT. Full variable domain (missing parts from reference TRBV2 and TRBJ1-1): EPEVTQTPSHQVTQMGQEVILRCVPISNHLYFYWYRQILGQKVEFLVSFYNNEISEKSEIFDDQFSVERPDGSNFTLKIRSTKLEDSAMYFCARGLENTEAFFGQGTRLTVV.

V usage is TRBV12-3 or TRBV12-4 and J usage is TRBJ2-1; 8 nucleotides align to TRBD2. The CDR3 contains 15 residues. V was pared by 5 bases and J by 7 bases, with 10 bases of the junction left unmatched. The CDR3 here is CASSPGGGLMNEQFF. Written as DNA, the CDR3 is TGTGCCAGCAGTCCCGGGGGGGGGTTAATGAATGAGCAGTTCTTC.

V gene TRBV6-1 combines with J gene TRBJ1-6; the D is unclear. V was trimmed by 5 bases and J by 0 bases, leaving 11 bases between them. CDR1 and CDR2 (germline): MNHNS, SASEGT. The CDR3 loop spans 16 amino acids. The CDR3 region is CASSPLGNSYNSPLHF. The CDR3 DNA reads TGTGCCAGCAGTCCCTTGGGAAACTCCTATAATTCACCCCTCCACTTT.

V gene TRBV5-1 combines with J gene TRBJ1-4, with D possibly being TRBD1 (6 bases). Trimming took off 6 bases at V and 3 bases at J, with 24 bases between the two ends. There are 18 residues in the CDR3. CDR1 SGHRS and CDR2 YFSETQ come from the germline V gene. The CDR3 region is CASTGGLWGRGANEKLFF. DNA of the CDR3: TGCGCCAGCACTGGGGGCCTATGGGGCCGAGGGGCTAATGAAAAACTGTTTTTT.

The chain combines TRBV7-9 with TRBJ2-7; no definite D call. Germline loops: CDR1 SEHNR, CDR2 FQNEAQ (reference sequence). The CDR3 loop spans 13 amino acids. The V end was cut by 5 bases, the J end by 7 bases, with 15 bases between. For the CDR3, the DNA is TGTGCCAGCAGCCCAGACATGTTTTGGGAGCAGTACTTC. It encodes CASSPDMFWEQYF. Combining the CDR3 with reference TRBV7-9 and TRBJ2-7 gives the whole variable domain DTGVSQNPRHKITKRGQNVTFRCDPISEHNRLYWYRQTLGQGPEFLTYFQNEAQLEKSRLLSDRFSAERPKGSFSTLEIQRTEQGDSAMYLCASSPDMFWEQYFGPGTRLTVT.